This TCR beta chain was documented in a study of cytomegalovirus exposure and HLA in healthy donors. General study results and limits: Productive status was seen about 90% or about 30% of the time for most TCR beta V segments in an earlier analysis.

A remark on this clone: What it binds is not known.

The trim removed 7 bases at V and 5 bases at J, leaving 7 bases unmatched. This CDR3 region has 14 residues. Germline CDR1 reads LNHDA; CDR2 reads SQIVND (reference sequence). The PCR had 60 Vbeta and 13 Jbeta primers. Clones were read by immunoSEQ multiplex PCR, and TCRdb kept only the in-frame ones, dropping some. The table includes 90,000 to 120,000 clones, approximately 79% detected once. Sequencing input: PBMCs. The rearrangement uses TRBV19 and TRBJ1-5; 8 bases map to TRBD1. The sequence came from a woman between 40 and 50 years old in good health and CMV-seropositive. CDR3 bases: TGTGCCAGTACCCTTGACAGGGGAGATCAGCCCCAGCATTTT. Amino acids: CASTLDRGDQPQHF.